The rows below give T cell receptor beta chains drawn from one sample of a study of post-analysis software for immune sequencing data. A single record per CDR3 protein comes from TCRdb applying MiXCR to the PCR reads. The repertoire consists of hundreds of thousands of distinct CDR3 sequences, with roughly 46% occurring once and the leading ten covering about 12%. The sample was blood. These receptors all come from a girl aged 10-17 years with multiple sclerosis. CDR3s include the opening cysteine and the closing phenylalanine or tryptophan. The D gene is left open where the match is weak. Clone size appears in some rows only: once, few, many, or a class for an expanded clone.

D	V	size	J	DNA	CDR3
NA	TRBV18	NA	TRBJ1-1	TGTGCCAGCTCACCACCGGACGGGACCACTGAAGCTTTCTTT	CASSPPDGTTEAFF
NA	TRBV9	few	TRBJ1-2	TGTGCCAGCAGCGGCCGGCGGGGTGACTATGGCTACACCTTC	CASSGRRGDYGYTF
TRBD1	TRBV6-2/TRBV6-3	few	TRBJ1-5	TGTGCCAGCAGTTTGGGACAGGGTTGGGGTCAGCCCCAGCATTTT	CASSLGQGWGQPQHF
TRBD1	TRBV20-1	NA	TRBJ1-5	TGCAGTGCTACCGGGACAGGGGGCGATCAGCCCCAGCATTTT	CSATGTGGDQPQHF
NA	TRBV4-1	few	TRBJ1-2	TGCGCCAGCAGCCAAGTGGGGACTGAAGTATATGGCTACACCTTC	CASSQVGTEVYGYTF
NA	TRBV20-1	many	TRBJ2-7	TGCAGTGCTAGAGATCGGTCGCGAGCAGACACCTACGAGCAGTACTTC	CSARDRSRADTYEQYF
NA	TRBV18	NA	TRBJ2-1	TGTGCCAGCTCACCACCTGACTCATCCGACAATGAGCAGTTCTTC	CASSPPDSSDNEQFF
NA	TRBV5-6	NA	TRBJ1-1	TGTGCCAGCAGCCACCGGGACTCGTGGACTGAAGCTTTCTTT	CASSHRDSWTEAFF
TRBD1	TRBV3-1	NA	TRBJ2-1	TGTGCCAGCAGCCAAGATGGGACAGGGGGCTCGGAGCGAAAGGATGAGCAGTTCTTC	CASSQDGTGGSERKDEQFF
NA	TRBV28	NA	TRBJ2-4	TGTGCCAGCTCTTACCCAGGGGCCAAAAACATTCAGTACTTC	CASSYPGAKNIQYF
NA	TRBV7-2	NA	TRBJ2-1	TGTGCCAGCAGCTTAGGGTCGTTAGCGGTAAATGAGCAGTTCTTC	CASSLGSLAVNEQFF
TRBD2	TRBV27	NA	TRBJ2-7	TGTGCCAGCAGTCTCCGGACTAGTAACAATGAGCAGTACTTC	CASSLRTSNNEQYF
NA	TRBV6-5	NA	TRBJ1-1	TGTGCCAGCAGGGGAGGGGGGGCGCAAGCTTTCTTT	CASRGGGAQAFF
NA	TRBV21-1	once	TRBJ2-4	TGTGCCAGCAGCAAAGGGACAGCCAAAAACATTCAGTACTTC	CASSKGTAKNIQYF
TRBD1	TRBV12-3/TRBV12-4	NA	TRBJ1-2	TGTGCCAGCAGCGGACAGGTCTTCGCTGGCTACACCTTC	CASSGQVFAGYTF
TRBD2	TRBV5-1	NA	TRBJ2-1	TGCGCCAGCAGCTTGGATGATCTAGCGGCGGGGTCGCACAATGAGCAGTTCTTC	CASSLDDLAAGSHNEQFF
NA	TRBV11-1	once	TRBJ2-6	TGTGCCAGCAGCCCGGGACGGGACTCTGGGGCCAACGTCCTGACTTTC	CASSPGRDSGANVLTF
TRBD2	TRBV15	many	TRBJ2-3	TGTGCCACCAGCAGAGATTCGGCGGGGGGCACAGATACGCAGTATTTT	CATSRDSAGGTDTQYF
NA	TRBV12-5	few	TRBJ1-4	TGTGCTAGTGGTTTGGGCTCATGGGGTGGTGAAAAACTGTTTTTT	CASGLGSWGGEKLFF
NA	TRBV9	few	TRBJ2-1	TGTGCCAGCAGCAAGGGGACTCACAATGAGCAGTTCTTC	CASSKGTHNEQFF
NA	TRBV10-3	NA	TRBJ2-7	TGTACCATCAGTGAGAAGGACAGCAACTACGAGCAGTACTTC	CTISEKDSNYEQYF
NA	TRBV6-1	NA	TRBJ2-1	TGTGCCAGCAGTCCAACAAAGCAGGCGGGAAGGAACAATGCGCAGTTCTTC	CASSPTKQAGRNNAQFF
NA	TRBV28	NA	TRBJ2-7	TGTGCCAGCAGTTTGCGGGGAACCAACGAGCAGTACTTC	CASSLRGTNEQYF
TRBD2	TRBV5-1	few	TRBJ2-3	TGCGCCAGCAGCCAGTTTAGCGGGACAGATACGCAGTATTTT	CASSQFSGTDTQYF
NA	TRBV5-1	few	TRBJ2-3	TGCGCCAGCAGCTTGGTAATAGGGCCAGATACGCAGTATTTT	CASSLVIGPDTQYF
NA	TRBV4-1	NA	TRBJ2-1	TGCGCCAGCAGCCCCTCGGACGCGCCCCACAATGAGCAGTTCTTC	CASSPSDAPHNEQFF
NA	TRBV12-3/TRBV12-4	NA	TRBJ2-7	TGTGCCAGCAGTTTCAGGGTTCTCGAGCAGTACTTC	CASSFRVLEQYF
TRBD2	TRBV29-1	NA	TRBJ2-3	TGCAGCGTTAGTTACGGGCTAGCGGGAGGATCAGATACGCAGTATTTT	CSVSYGLAGGSDTQYF
TRBD1	TRBV7-3	NA	TRBJ1-1	TGTGCCAGCAGCTCGACAGGGGGAGGTGGGACTGAAGCTTTCTTT	CASSSTGGGGTEAFF
NA	TRBV4-2	few	TRBJ2-5	TGTGCCAGCAGCCAAGACCACCCGGCTCAAAGAGCTCGTGAGACCCAGTACTTC	CASSQDHPAQRARETQYF
TRBD1	TRBV6-5	NA	TRBJ2-1	TGTGCCAGCAGTTACGTCACCCTAGGGGGCAACAATGAGCAGTTCTTC	CASSYVTLGGNNEQFF
NA	TRBV20-1	NA	TRBJ2-1	TGCAGTGCTACCAGGGGGGGGTCTAGGAATGAGCAGTTCTTC	CSATRGGSRNEQFF
NA	TRBV7-2	NA	TRBJ1-5	TGTGCCAGCAGTTGGGTGGGACTAAATCAGCCCCAGCATTTT	CASSWVGLNQPQHF
NA	TRBV24-1	few	TRBJ2-3	TGTGCCACCAGTGCTAACAGGGATACGCAGTATTTT	CATSANRDTQYF
NA	TRBV28	many	TRBJ2-5	TGTGCCAGCGCGTCGGGGGAAGAGACCCAGTACTTC	CASASGEETQYF
NA	TRBV11-2	NA	TRBJ2-7	TGTGCCAGCAGCTCAGTACATAATGAGCAGTACTTC	CASSSVHNEQYF
NA	TRBV7-2	NA	TRBJ2-7	TGTGCCAGCAGATTTAACAGGGAAAGCGAGCAGTACTTC	CASRFNRESEQYF
NA	TRBV29-1	NA	TRBJ1-1	TGCAGCGTTGAAAGGGGACAGAACACTGAAGCTTTCTTT	CSVERGQNTEAFF
NA	TRBV7-9	few	TRBJ2-1	TGTGCCAGCAGCTTAAGTTTGACGGGAGCTACTTACAATGAGCAGTTCTTC	CASSLSLTGATYNEQFF
NA	TRBV29-1	few	TRBJ2-1	TGCAGCGTTGACGTCGTAGGGGATAGCTCCTACAATGAGCAGTTCTTC	CSVDVVGDSSYNEQFF
NA	TRBV6-4	NA	TRBJ2-1	TGTGCCAGCAGTGACTCATCCTGGGGCCAGGGGACGAACAATGAGCAGTTCTTC	CASSDSSWGQGTNNEQFF
TRBD2	TRBV7-6	NA	TRBJ2-3	TGTGCCAGCAGCAAGAGCGGGACTAGCACAGATACGCAGTATTTT	CASSKSGTSTDTQYF
NA	TRBV5-1	few	TRBJ2-7	TGCGCCAGCAGCTCGGGACGATATTCCTACGAGCAGTACTTC	CASSSGRYSYEQYF
NA	TRBV7-6	NA	TRBJ1-5	TGTGCCAGCAGCCAACAGGGTAGCAATCAGCCCCAGCATTTT	CASSQQGSNQPQHF
NA	TRBV12-3/TRBV12-4	NA	TRBJ1-2	TGTGCCAGCAGTTTGGGGGATGTCTATGGCTACACCTTC	CASSLGDVYGYTF
NA	TRBV5-1	few	TRBJ1-1	TGCGCCAGCAGCACGGGGGGGCCGAACACTGAAGCTTTCTTT	CASSTGGPNTEAFF
NA	TRBV6-5	NA	TRBJ1-3	TGTGCCAGCAGTCGCAGGGTTACCGAAAACACCATATATTTT	CASSRRVTENTIYF
TRBD2	TRBV28	NA	TRBJ2-7	TGTACCAGCAGTTTAGAGCGGGGGAAGTACGAGCAGTACTTC	CTSSLERGKYEQYF
TRBD1	TRBV5-1	NA	TRBJ2-1	TGCGCCAGCAGCGCCCATCAGGGGGACAGGGCCCTTAATGAGCAGTTCTTC	CASSAHQGDRALNEQFF